This T cell receptor beta chain came from a study of CD8+ T cells in alopecia areata. Study information: Patients in the study were on tofacitinib for 6 to 18 months, then off it for 6 months.

In each case, RNA was isolated and then reverse transcribed into cDNA as the sequencing template. Some clones are missing from TCRdb's copy, which holds only in-frame ones; the method was immunoSEQ multiplex PCR. The sample includes 140,000 to 150,000 clones, 40% to 65% of them seen just once. The CDR3 loop spans 13 amino acids. The germline V and J ends were trimmed by 2 bases and 5 bases, with 9 bases remaining between them. Germline CDR1 MNHEY, CDR2 SMNVEV (reference sequence). The chain couples TRBV27 to TRBJ1-1; perhaps TRBD1 as D (5 bases). This specimen consisted of CD4+ T cells sorted from blood, obtained at week 0. This clonotype was obtained from a human donor with alopecia areata. The CDR3 coding sequence is TGTGCCAGCAGTTTAAAAGGGGTGACTGAAGCTTTCTTT. It codes for CASSLKGVTEAFF.